This T cell receptor (beta chain) emerged from a study of human T cells and chemical hapten exposure. On the study more broadly: DPC (0.01%) was patch tested on the upper back and read at 6 days.

TCRdb recomputed calls from the RACE reads with MiXCR, one row per CDR3 protein. Among around 200,000 distinct CDR3 sequences listed, under 25% were seen once. Stated time point: patch test 3, about 24 weeks after DPC sensitization. Treatment denoted: therapeutic diphenylcyclopropenone sensitization with weekly scalp DPC. Deletions cut 2 bases from V and 11 bases from J, with 10 bases between. Germline CDR1 reads SQVTM; CDR2 reads ANQGSEA. The CDR3 is 12 amino acids. The rearrangement uses TRBV29-1 and TRBJ2-6; D is undetermined. The sequence derives from a woman in her 40s with alopecia areata. Some clones in this sample may be carry-over from other donors' samples. The input for sequencing was whole blood, taken in connection with sensitization to the hapten diphenylcyclopropenone (DPC). CDR3 protein: CSVESRRDVLTF. The CDR3 region has the DNA TGCAGCGTTGAAAGCCGCCGGGACGTCCTGACTTTC.